This T cell receptor beta chain was documented in a study of OX40 agonist ivuxolimab in advanced cancers. At the level of the study: Dose-escalation patients suffered from hepatocellular carcinoma, melanoma, renal cell or head and neck cancer.

Generated by immunoSEQ multiplex PCR, the TCRdb table keeps only in-frame clones and is missing some. There are tens of thousands of clones in the sample; approximately 80% occur only once, and about 2% lies in the top ten. A word on this clone: Its antigen is unknown.

The germline V gene has CDR1 KGHSH and CDR2 LQKENI. V lost 0 bases and J lost 14, with 11 bases in between. The CDR3 totals 12 residues. Overall study findings and caveats: There were also nonresponders showing low normalized T-cell clonal expansion. Averaged across samples, CD8+ T cells carried more expanded clones than CD4+ did.

V gene TRBV18 combines with J gene TRBJ2-1; the D call may be TRBD1 or TRBD2 (5 bases each). This receptor was identified in an adult with an advanced solid tumor such as melanoma, head and neck, liver or kidney cancer. The sequences come from CD4+ or CD8+ T cells sorted from blood, collected in a trial of the OX40 agonist ivuxolimab. CDR3 bases: TGTGCCAGCTCACCACCGGGACCACCTGAGTTCTTC. It specifies CASSPPGPPEFF.